This record looks at one TCR beta chain sequence and its context. The sample is drawn from a study of shared clonotypes between healthy human individuals. Generated by immunoSEQ multiplex PCR, the TCRdb table keeps only in-frame clones and is missing some. The table records some 1.5 million clones, 96% of them present only once. Deletions cut 3 bases from V and 3 bases from J, with 12 bases between. This CDR3 contains 15 residues. Germline V gene lookup returns CDR1 SGHRS and CDR2 YFSETQ. The rearrangement uses TRBV5-1 and TRBJ2-2; D ambiguous. The TCR originated in a man aged 30 to 45 in good health. Material: naive CD4+ T cells sorted from blood. Specified subset: CD45RA+ positively selected. The CDR3 DNA is TGCGCCAGCAGCTACGGGTTCCAGGACACCGGGGAGCTGTTTTTT. Translating it yields CASSYGFQDTGELFF.